The clone carrying this T cell receptor beta chain came up a few times. The data belong to a study of T cells in Graves' hyperthyroidism and ophthalmopathy. Study overall: The initial diagnosis was the point when peripheral blood was collected, ahead of any treatment.

TCR beta CDR3 regions were amplified from RNA transcripts. A set of HTBI primers served as the primers for a first-round RT-PCR of the TCR CDR3. TCRdb re-analysed the multiplex PCR reads in MiXCR, keeping a single row per CDR3 protein. The sample records hundreds of thousands of distinct CDR3 sequences, 11% to 15% being singletons. V lost 3 bases, J lost 9 bases, and 5 bases stayed unmatched. CDR3 length: 13 residues. The germline gives CDR1 LNHDA, CDR2 SQIVND (reference sequence). Sequences were obtained from blood. J is TRBJ2-1 and V is TRBV19, with 7 bases identical to TRBD2. This clonotype was sampled from a young woman with Graves' hyperthyroidism. The CDR3 coding sequence is TGTGCCAGTAGTATTGCGGGAGTTTTTGAGCAGTTCTTC. This gives the protein CASSIAGVFEQFF.